This is a list of T cell receptor beta chains from one sample in a study of long-term antiretroviral therapy in people with HIV. Clones were read by immunoSEQ multiplex PCR, and TCRdb kept only the in-frame ones, dropping some. The sample includes tens of thousands of clones, around 72% seen only once; the top ten take around 8%. The sample was unsorted PBMCs, taken 3.1 years after starting antiretroviral therapy. These receptors were taken from a woman in her forties or fifties with HIV. The CDR3 runs from the conserved cysteine through the conserved F or W. A D gene is named only where the DNA matches it firmly. Some rows have no size entry. The others give once, few or many, or a class for an expanded clone.

>TRBJ2-7|TRBV5-8|-|-
CASSGVRGPYEQYF
TGTGCCAGCAGCGGGGTAAGGGGCCCCTACGAGCAGTACTTC
>TRBJ2-1|TRBV15|-|-
CATSRTKSSYNEQFF
TGTGCCACCAGCAGGACCAAAAGCTCCTACAATGAGCAGTTCTTC
>TRBJ1-1|TRBV19|few|-
CASSMSGHTEAFF
TGTGCCAGTAGTATGTCAGGGCACACTGAAGCTTTCTTT
>TRBJ2-1|TRBV2|-|TRBD1
CAGTGGVRLYTNEQFF
TGTGCCGGCACAGGGGGCGTCAGATTGTATACAAATGAGCAGTTCTTC
>TRBJ1-1|TRBV5-1|-|TRBD1
CASSSQTGNGLAFF
TGCGCCAGCAGCTCCCAGACAGGGAACGGTTTAGCTTTCTTT
>TRBJ2-2|TRBV5-1|-|TRBD2
CASRPQLAGALGELFF
TGCGCCAGCAGGCCTCAGCTAGCGGGGGCCCTCGGGGAGCTGTTTTTT
>TRBJ2-5|TRBV4-2|-|-
CASSQDGQIQYF
TGTGCCAGCAGCCAAGATGGGCAAATCCAGTACTTC
>TRBJ2-1|TRBV28|once|-
CASSLRGEQFF
TGTGCCAGCAGTTTACGGGGGGAGCAGTTCTTC
>TRBJ1-5|TRBV5-6|-|-
CASSLGAGTPNQPQHF
TGTGCCAGCAGCTTGGGGGCCGGGACACCCAATCAGCCCCAGCATTTT
>TRBJ1-2|TRBV30|-|-
CAWNPNQGYGYTF
TGTGCCTGGAACCCCAACCAAGGATACGGCTACACCTTC
>TRBJ2-1|TRBV2|-|TRBD2
CASSEGTSPYNEQFF
TGTGCCAGCAGTGAGGGGACTAGCCCCTACAATGAGCAGTTCTTC
>TRBJ2-4|TRBV18|-|TRBD1
CASSPADRVDIQYF
TGTGCCAGCTCACCGGCGGACAGGGTTGACATTCAGTACTTC
>TRBJ1-1|TRBV7-2|-|TRBD1
CASSQRDRNTEAFF
TGTGCCAGCAGCCAGCGGGACAGGAACACTGAAGCTTTCTTT